One and the same sample provided the 5 T cell receptor beta chains below, sequenced in a study of cytomegalovirus exposure and HLA in healthy donors. A multiplex PCR was run with 60 Vbeta primers and 13 Jbeta primers. TCRdb keeps only in-frame clones here, not all; method: immunoSEQ multiplex PCR. This repertoire shows about 160,000 clones, roughly 82% found once; its top ten account for around a tenth. The sequenced sample consisted of PBMCs. All receptors come from a man aged 50 to 59 in good health and CMV-seropositive.

The rearrangement links TRBV5-1 to TRBJ1-1; no reliable D call. The CDR3 is made up of 14 amino acids. The ends were cut back, 0 bases at V and 1 base at J, with 7 bases in the middle. The germline V gene encodes CDR1 SGHRS and CDR2 YFSETQ. This CDR3 reads CASSLGQSNTEAFF. The CDR3 nucleotides are TGCGCCAGCAGCTTGGGCCAGTCGAACACTGAAGCTTTCTTT. Supplemented by reference TRBV5-1 and TRBJ1-1, the full variable domain reads KAGVTQTPRYLIKTRGQQVTLSCSPISGHRSVSWYQQTPGQGLQFLFEYFSETQRNKGNFPGRFSGRQFSNSRSEMNVSTLELGDSALYLCASSLGQSNTEAFFGQGTRLTVV.

This clone was seen a single time. This chain connects TRBV5-6 to TRBJ1-2; 8 nucleotides align to TRBD1. The CDR3 length is 16 residues. Germline V CDR1 and CDR2: SGHDT, YYEEEE. The V segment lost 0 bases and the J segment 4 bases; nucleotides outside the gene matches: 8. Here the CDR3 DNA reads TGTGCCAGCAGCTTGGGACCAGGGGGCTGGGGCTATGGCTACACCTTC. This translates into CASSLGPGGWGYGYTF.

The chain has TRBV28 and TRBJ2-7, with D perhaps TRBD1 (7 bases). Germline V gene data show CDR1 as MDHEN and CDR2 as SYDVKM. V lost 7 bases and J lost 4, with 20 bases in between. The length of the CDR3 is 15 residues. CDR3 loop: CASTPGAGGRYEQYF. Written as DNA, the CDR3 is TGTGCCAGCACCCCGGGGGCAGGGGGAAGGTACGAGCAGTACTTC.

The chain links TRBV5-6 to TRBJ2-1; weak D call: TRBD2 (6 bases). Germline assignment: CDR1 SGHDT and CDR2 YYEEEE. The CDR3 is 13 amino acids. The V gene lost 4 bases and the J gene lost 8 bases, with 13 bases spanning the gap. The CDR3 is CASSRSGGYEQFF. As DNA, the CDR3 is TGTGCCAGCAGCAGGTCTGGGGGGTATGAGCAGTTCTTC.

This clone was counted a few times. The chain links TRBV6-5 to TRBJ1-5, with D hard to call. This CDR3 is 13 amino acids long. The germline gives CDR1 MNHEY, CDR2 SVGAGI. The germline V and J ends were trimmed by 5 bases and 8 bases, with 13 bases remaining between them. CDR3 sequence reads: CASSEVREKPQHF. CDR3 coding DNA: TGTGCCAGCAGTGAAGTAAGGGAGAAGCCCCAGCATTTT.